Reported below is one T cell receptor beta chain. V dropped 3 bases and J dropped 6 bases, with 6 bases sitting between them. This CDR3 has 11 residues. CDR1 and CDR2 from the germline V gene are MNHEY and SMNVEV (reference sequence). These data belong to a study of technical replicates of blood from several donors. Profiling relied on immunoSEQ multiplex PCR, and the TCRdb table lists in-frame clones only, not all of them. The sample carries 76,000 or so clones, roughly nine tenths recorded once. The V gene is TRBV27, the J gene TRBJ2-7; no reliable D call. The sample taken for sequencing was T cells isolated from PBMCs. This TCR came from a human donor in good health. The CDR3 loop reads CASSFPPEQYF. The CDR3, as DNA: TGTGCCAGCAGTTTCCCTCCCGAGCAGTACTTC.